This T cell receptor beta chain was identified in a study of cytomegalovirus exposure and HLA in healthy donors. Study results and caveats: Later analysis placed DRB1 highest and HLA-C lowest in TCR association rates, which differed by HLA locus. A later analysis appeared to link common viral pathogens to several of the most significant clusters.

A multiplex PCR was run with 60 Vbeta primers and 13 Jbeta primers. Clones were sequenced by immunoSEQ multiplex PCR, and TCRdb holds only the in-frame ones, with some missing. The sample has about 200,000 clones; approximately 78% are singletons. Regarding this clone: Its specificity is unknown.

The specimen was PBMCs. The clonotype comes from a woman aged 45-65 years in good health and CMV-seropositive.

The CDR3 region has the DNA TGTGCCAGCACAATCGGGGGGGTGGGCACAGATACGCAGTATTTT. Its translation: CASTIGGVGTDTQYF. The chain is built from TRBV7-9 and TRBJ2-3, with 8 bases identical to TRBD2. CDR3 size: 15 residues. V lost 7 bases to trimming and J lost 1 base; unmatched junction nucleotides: 7. CDR1 is SEHNR, CDR2 FQNEAQ, per germline (reference sequence).